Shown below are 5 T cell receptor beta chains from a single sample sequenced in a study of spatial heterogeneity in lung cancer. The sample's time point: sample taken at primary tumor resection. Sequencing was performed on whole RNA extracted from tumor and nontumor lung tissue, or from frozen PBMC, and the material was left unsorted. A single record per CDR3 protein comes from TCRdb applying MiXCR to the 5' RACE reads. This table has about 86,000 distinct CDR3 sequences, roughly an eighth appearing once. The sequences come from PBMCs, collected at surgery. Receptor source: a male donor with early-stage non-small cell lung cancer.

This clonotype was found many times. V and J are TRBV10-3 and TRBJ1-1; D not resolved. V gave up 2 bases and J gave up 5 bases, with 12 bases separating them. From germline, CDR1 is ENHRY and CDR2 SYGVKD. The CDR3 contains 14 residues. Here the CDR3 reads CAISEGWEKTEAFF. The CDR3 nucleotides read TGTGCCATCAGTGAGGGGTGGGAGAAAACTGAAGCTTTCTTT.

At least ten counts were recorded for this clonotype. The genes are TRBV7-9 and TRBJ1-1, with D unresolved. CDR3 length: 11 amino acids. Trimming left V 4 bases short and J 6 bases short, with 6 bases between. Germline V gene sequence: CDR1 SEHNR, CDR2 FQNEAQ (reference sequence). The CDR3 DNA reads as TGTGCCAGCAGCTCGGGCTCTGAAGCTTTCTTT. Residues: CASSSGSEAFF.

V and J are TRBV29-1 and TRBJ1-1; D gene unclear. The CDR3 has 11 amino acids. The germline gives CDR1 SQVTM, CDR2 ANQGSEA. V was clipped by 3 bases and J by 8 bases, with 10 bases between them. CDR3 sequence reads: CSVDLDLEAFF. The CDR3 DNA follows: TGCAGCGTTGATTTGGACTTGGAAGCTTTCTTT.

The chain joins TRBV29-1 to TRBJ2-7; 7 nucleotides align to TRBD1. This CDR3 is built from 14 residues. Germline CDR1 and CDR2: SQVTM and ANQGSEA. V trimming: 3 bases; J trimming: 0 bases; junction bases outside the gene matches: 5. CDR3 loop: CSVEDEGASYEQYF. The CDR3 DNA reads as TGCAGCGTTGAGGACGAGGGGGCCTCCTACGAGCAGTACTTC.

The CDR3 DNA reads as TGCGCCAGCAGCTTGGCTAGCGGGAGGCCCAATGAGCAGTTCTTC. Its translation is CASSLASGRPNEQFF. This chain uses TRBV5-1 with TRBJ2-1, with 11 bases that match TRBD2. This CDR3 has 15 amino acids. The germline V gene encodes CDR1 SGHRS and CDR2 YFSETQ. V gave up 0 bases and J gave up 6 bases; unmatched junction bases: 2. Drawing the rest from reference TRBV5-1 and TRBJ2-1, the complete variable domain is KAGVTQTPRYLIKTRGQQVTLSCSPISGHRSVSWYQQTPGQGLQFLFEYFSETQRNKGNFPGRFSGRQFSNSRSEMNVSTLELGDSALYLCASSLASGRPNEQFFGPGTRLTVL.